Listed below are T cell receptor beta chains from one sample, sequenced in a study of beta chain features in type 1 diabetes. Method: immunoSEQ multiplex PCR; TCRdb's copy keeps in-frame clones and lacks some. The sample lists over 20,000 clones; about 45% were seen once. The sequencing input was stem cell memory CD4+ T cells from blood. The receptors stem from a man younger than 45 with type 1 diabetes. Each CDR3 is given with its conserved first and last residue. D genes are given only for firm matches. A clone size is listed for some rows: how often the clone was seen (once, few, many), or a class if it is expanded.

clone size: .
CDR3 length: 14
D gene: .
J gene: TRBJ2-7
V gene: TRBV25-1
CDR3 DNA: TGTGCCAGCAAGAGAGGGGGGGTCATCTACGAGCAGTACTTC
CDR3 protein: CASKRGGVIYEQYF

clone size: few
CDR3 length: 14
D gene: .
J gene: TRBJ2-3
V gene: TRBV19
CDR3 DNA: TGTGCCAGTAGTAGGACTCCCCACACAGATACGCAGTATTTT
CDR3 protein: CASSRTPHTDTQYF

clone size: .
CDR3 length: 14
D gene: .
J gene: TRBJ1-2
V gene: TRBV29-1
CDR3 DNA: TGCAGCGTTGAAGGGCAGAAGACTAACTATGGCTACACCTTC
CDR3 protein: CSVEGQKTNYGYTF

clone size: .
CDR3 length: 11
D gene: .
J gene: TRBJ2-3
V gene: TRBV20-1
CDR3 DNA: TGCAGTGCTAGACGGGGAGATACGCAGTATTTT
CDR3 protein: CSARRGDTQYF

clone size: .
CDR3 length: 18
D gene: TRBD2
J gene: TRBJ2-6
V gene: TRBV19
CDR3 DNA: TGTGCCAGTAGTAATCCTAGCGGGACCTCTTCTGGGGCCAACGTCCTGACTTTC
CDR3 protein: CASSNPSGTSSGANVLTF

clone size: .
CDR3 length: 17
D gene: .
J gene: TRBJ2-4
V gene: TRBV6-1
CDR3 DNA: TGTGCCAGCAGTGAGTTTGGAACAGGGAGTGTCAAAAACATTCAGTACTTC
CDR3 protein: CASSEFGTGSVKNIQYF

clone size: few
CDR3 length: 14
D gene: .
J gene: TRBJ2-1
V gene: TRBV9
CDR3 DNA: TGTGCCAGCAGCGTAGGGCTAGCAGACAATGAGCAGTTCTTC
CDR3 protein: CASSVGLADNEQFF

clone size: .
CDR3 length: 13
D gene: .
J gene: TRBJ2-7
V gene: TRBV18
CDR3 DNA: TGTGCCAGCTCACCACCCCTAGTCTACGAGCAGTACTTC
CDR3 protein: CASSPPLVYEQYF

clone size: .
CDR3 length: 15
D gene: .
J gene: TRBJ2-7
V gene: TRBV6-5
CDR3 DNA: TGTGCCAGCATGGTAGGACAGAGGAGATCCTACGAGCAGTACTTC
CDR3 protein: CASMVGQRRSYEQYF

clone size: few
CDR3 length: 15
D gene: .
J gene: TRBJ2-7
V gene: TRBV7-8
CDR3 DNA: TGTGCCAGCAGCTTAGAACAGGTTTCCTCCTACGAGCAGTACTTC
CDR3 protein: CASSLEQVSSYEQYF

clone size: .
CDR3 length: 14
D gene: TRBD1
J gene: TRBJ1-1
V gene: TRBV2
CDR3 DNA: TGTGCCAGCAAAGGGGACAGGTTTAACACTGAAGCTTTCTTT
CDR3 protein: CASKGDRFNTEAFF

clone size: few
CDR3 length: 15
D gene: .
J gene: TRBJ2-1
V gene: TRBV5-4
CDR3 DNA: TGTGCCAGCAGCTTGTCGACTAGTCGTTCCGATGAGCAGTTCTTC
CDR3 protein: CASSLSTSRSDEQFF

clone size: .
CDR3 length: 14
D gene: .
J gene: TRBJ2-7
V gene: TRBV30
CDR3 DNA: TGTGCCTGGAGTGTTGCCGGGTTCGAATACGAGCAGTACTTC
CDR3 protein: CAWSVAGFEYEQYF

clone size: .
CDR3 length: 15
D gene: .
J gene: TRBJ1-1
V gene: TRBV5-1
CDR3 DNA: TGCGCCAGCAGCTTGGGGCAGGGTAGTAACACTGAAGCTTTCTTT
CDR3 protein: CASSLGQGSNTEAFF

clone size: once
CDR3 length: 15
D gene: .
J gene: TRBJ2-7
V gene: TRBV18
CDR3 DNA: TGTGCCAGCTCACCTTGGGGGGAGAGCTCCTACGAGCAGTACTTC
CDR3 protein: CASSPWGESSYEQYF

clone size: .
CDR3 length: 16
D gene: .
J gene: TRBJ2-3
V gene: TRBV4-1
CDR3 DNA: TGCGCCAGCAGCCAAGATGGCGGGGCTAGCACAGATACGCAGTATTTT
CDR3 protein: CASSQDGGASTDTQYF

clone size: .
CDR3 length: 14
D gene: TRBD1
J gene: TRBJ1-5
V gene: TRBV5-1
CDR3 DNA: TGCGCCAGCAGCATGGGACAGGGGAGCGAACCCCAGCATTTT
CDR3 protein: CASSMGQGSEPQHF

clone size: .
CDR3 length: 18
D gene: .
J gene: TRBJ1-1
V gene: TRBV19
CDR3 DNA: TGTGCCAGTAGTCCTATGGGGAAAACAGGGTATATGAACACTGAAGCTTTCTTT
CDR3 protein: CASSPMGKTGYMNTEAFF

clone size: few
CDR3 length: 14
D gene: .
J gene: TRBJ2-2
V gene: TRBV2
CDR3 DNA: TGTGCCAGCCGCGGGACCACGAACACCGGGGAGCTGTTTTTT
CDR3 protein: CASRGTTNTGELFF

clone size: .
CDR3 length: 10
D gene: .
J gene: TRBJ1-4
V gene: TRBV29-1
CDR3 DNA: TGCAGCGTTTTCCAGGAAAAACTGTTTTTT
CDR3 protein: CSVFQEKLFF

clone size: .
CDR3 length: 14
D gene: .
J gene: TRBJ1-5
V gene: TRBV6-1
CDR3 DNA: TGTGCCAGCAGTCCTACAGGGTTTGATCAGCCCCAGCATTTT
CDR3 protein: CASSPTGFDQPQHF

clone size: few
CDR3 length: 14
D gene: .
J gene: TRBJ2-7
V gene: TRBV7-2
CDR3 DNA: TGTGCCAGCAGCTCCCCGGGACTCAAGTACGAGCAGTACTTC
CDR3 protein: CASSSPGLKYEQYF

clone size: .
CDR3 length: 12
D gene: .
J gene: TRBJ2-7
V gene: TRBV2
CDR3 DNA: TGTGCCAGCACTGAGGGCCCCGGAGAGCAGTACTTC
CDR3 protein: CASTEGPGEQYF

clone size: .
CDR3 length: 14
D gene: .
J gene: TRBJ2-1
V gene: TRBV5-1
CDR3 DNA: TGCGCCAGCAGCTTGGATCCGGGGGACAATGAGCAGTTCTTC
CDR3 protein: CASSLDPGDNEQFF

clone size: few
CDR3 length: 15
D gene: TRBD1
J gene: TRBJ1-5
V gene: TRBV7-2
CDR3 DNA: TGTGCCAGCAGCCCCGGGGACAGGCGCAATCAGCCCCAGCATTTT
CDR3 protein: CASSPGDRRNQPQHF

clone size: .
CDR3 length: 17
D gene: .
J gene: TRBJ2-3
V gene: TRBV2
CDR3 DNA: TGTGCCAGCAGTGGACTAGGGTGGGAAAGAAGCACAGATACGCAGTATTTT
CDR3 protein: CASSGLGWERSTDTQYF

clone size: .
CDR3 length: 11
D gene: .
J gene: TRBJ1-1
V gene: TRBV30
CDR3 DNA: TGTGCCTGGAGGGACAGCCGAGAAGCTTTCTTT
CDR3 protein: CAWRDSREAFF

clone size: .
CDR3 length: 16
D gene: TRBD1
J gene: TRBJ1-1
V gene: TRBV7-9
CDR3 DNA: TGTGCCAGCAGCTTCGGGACAGGGGGCCAGGGCGCTGAAGCTTTCTTT
CDR3 protein: CASSFGTGGQGAEAFF

clone size: .
CDR3 length: 15
D gene: TRBD1
J gene: TRBJ2-7
V gene: TRBV28
CDR3 DNA: TGTGCCAGCAGTCTCACCAGGGGGCTGGCCTACGAGCAGTACTTC
CDR3 protein: CASSLTRGLAYEQYF

clone size: .
CDR3 length: 17
D gene: TRBD1
J gene: TRBJ1-3
V gene: TRBV18
CDR3 DNA: TGTGCCAGCTCACCCCTGACAGGGAAAAACTCGGGAAACACCATATATTTT
CDR3 protein: CASSPLTGKNSGNTIYF

clone size: .
CDR3 length: 11
D gene: .
J gene: TRBJ1-4
V gene: TRBV29-1
CDR3 DNA: TGCAGCGTCGAACAGGTTGAAAAACTGTTTTTT
CDR3 protein: CSVEQVEKLFF

clone size: .
CDR3 length: 14
D gene: .
J gene: TRBJ2-5
V gene: TRBV10-3
CDR3 DNA: TGTGCCATCAGTGATTTGCAGGGGCGGGAGACCCAGTACTTC
CDR3 protein: CAISDLQGRETQYF

clone size: .
CDR3 length: 15
D gene: .
J gene: TRBJ2-2
V gene: TRBV5-6
CDR3 DNA: TGTGCCAGCAGCTTAGGACAGACGGACACCGGGGAGCTGTTTTTT
CDR3 protein: CASSLGQTDTGELFF

clone size: .
CDR3 length: 12
D gene: .
J gene: TRBJ1-5
V gene: TRBV28
CDR3 DNA: TGTGCCAGCAGTGACATTAATCAGCCCCAGCATTTT
CDR3 protein: CASSDINQPQHF

clone size: .
CDR3 length: 18
D gene: TRBD1
J gene: TRBJ2-6
V gene: TRBV9
CDR3 DNA: TGTGCCAGCAGACCTGGACAGGGGGCTCGAACTGGGGCCAACGTCCTGACTTTC
CDR3 protein: CASRPGQGARTGANVLTF

clone size: .
CDR3 length: 15
D gene: TRBD2
J gene: TRBJ2-7
V gene: TRBV5-4
CDR3 DNA: TGTGCCAGCAGCCACCGGACTAGCGGGAGTTTCGAGCAGTACTTC
CDR3 protein: CASSHRTSGSFEQYF

clone size: .
CDR3 length: 12
D gene: .
J gene: TRBJ2-5
V gene: TRBV29-1
CDR3 DNA: TGCGGCGCCGGGGGGACACAAGAGACCCAGTACTTC
CDR3 protein: CGAGGTQETQYF

clone size: .
CDR3 length: 16
D gene: TRBD1
J gene: TRBJ2-5
V gene: TRBV7-9
CDR3 DNA: TGTGCCAGCAGCTCCGGGACAGGCTATCAACAAGAGACCCAGTACTTC
CDR3 protein: CASSSGTGYQQETQYF

clone size: .
CDR3 length: 13
D gene: TRBD1
J gene: TRBJ2-7
V gene: TRBV6-1
CDR3 DNA: TGTGCCAGCAGAAGACAGGGGGCTGACGAGCAGTACTTC
CDR3 protein: CASRRQGADEQYF

clone size: .
CDR3 length: 12
D gene: TRBD2
J gene: TRBJ2-7
V gene: TRBV29-1
CDR3 DNA: TGCAGCGTTGGAAGCGGGAGTTACGAGCAGTACTTC
CDR3 protein: CSVGSGSYEQYF

clone size: .
CDR3 length: 15
D gene: .
J gene: TRBJ1-5
V gene: TRBV19
CDR3 DNA: TGTGCCAGTAGCGCCAGGGGATTAAGCAATCAGCCCCAGCATTTT
CDR3 protein: CASSARGLSNQPQHF

clone size: .
CDR3 length: 14
D gene: .
J gene: TRBJ1-6
V gene: TRBV7-9
CDR3 DNA: TGTGCCAGCAGCTTGGGGCTTAGTAATTCACCCCTCCACTTT
CDR3 protein: CASSLGLSNSPLHF

clone size: few
CDR3 length: 13
D gene: .
J gene: TRBJ1-6
V gene: TRBV7-6
CDR3 DNA: TGTGCCAGCAGCCGGGACTTGAATTCACCCCTCCACTTT
CDR3 protein: CASSRDLNSPLHF